The 21 T cell receptor beta chains below come from one sample, sequenced in a study of technical replicates of blood from a few donors. Measured with immunoSEQ multiplex PCR; TCRdb has only the in-frame clones, and not every one. This sample yields roughly 85,000 clones, of which 85% to 95% are seen a single time; around 0.25% belongs to the top ten. The sample comprised T cells isolated from PBMCs. Receptors were obtained from a human donor in good health.

The chain is built from TRBV19 and TRBJ2-7, with 8 bases fitting TRBD1. J gave up 5 bases and V 5 bases, and 8 bases lay outside the gene matches. The CDR3 extends over 14 amino acids. The germline V gene has CDR1 LNHDA and CDR2 SQIVND (reference sequence). This CDR3 is CASSPRGRGDEQYF. The CDR3 DNA is TGTGCCAGTAGTCCCAGGGGGCGCGGCGACGAGCAGTACTTC.

The chain employs TRBV6-1 and TRBJ1-1, with 8 bases fitting TRBD1. This CDR3 has 15 amino acids. The ends lost 2 bases at V and 4 bases at J; junction bases unmatched: 6. Germline V gene lookup returns CDR1 MNHNS and CDR2 SASEGT. The CDR3 is CASSEQGAQGTEAFF. The CDR3 region has the DNA TGTGCCAGCAGTGAACAGGGGGCGCAGGGCACTGAAGCTTTCTTT.

The chain has TRBV27 and TRBJ1-5; a weak D match, TRBD1 (5 bases). Germline values: CDR1 MNHEY, CDR2 SMNVEV (reference sequence). The CDR3 loop spans 15 amino acids. The V gene lost 4 bases and the J gene lost 0 bases, with 10 bases spanning the gap. The CDR3 loop reads CASSWVGGSNQPQHF. The CDR3 nucleotides read TGTGCCAGCAGTTGGGTGGGGGGTAGCAATCAGCCCCAGCATTTT.

This clone was seen just once. The CDR3 loop reads CASSQDWTNEKLFF. The CDR3 DNA is TGTGCCAGCAGCCAGGACTGGACTAATGAAAAACTGTTTTTT. The chain joins TRBV4-2 to TRBJ1-4; D ambiguous. This CDR3 spans 14 amino acids. The germline gives CDR1 LGHNA, CDR2 YNFKEQ. V was clipped by 3 bases and J by 2 bases, with 7 bases between them.

The CDR3 reads CASSPPGQGKGRYEQYF. For the CDR3, the DNA is TGTGCCAGCTCACCACCTGGACAGGGGAAAGGGCGGTACGAGCAGTACTTC. J is TRBJ2-7 and V is TRBV18, with TRBD1 matching 9 bases. J gave up 4 bases and V 0 bases, and 10 bases lay outside the gene matches. The germline CDR1 and CDR2 sequences are KGHSH and LQKENI. This CDR3 has 17 amino acids. Complete variable domain (other parts from reference TRBV18 and TRBJ2-7): NAGVMQNPRHLVRRRGQEARLRCSPMKGHSHVYWYRQLPEEGLKFMVYLQKENIIDESGMPKERFSAEFPKEGPSILRIQQVVRGDSAAYFCASSPPGQGKGRYEQYFGPGTRLTVT.

V usage is TRBV27 and J usage is TRBJ2-1; D is possibly TRBD2 (6 bases). V lost 3 bases to trimming and J lost 7 bases, with 13 bases between them. In germline, CDR1 is MNHEY, CDR2 SMNVEV (reference sequence). CDR3 length equals 14 residues. As DNA, the CDR3 is TGTGCCAGCAGTTTTCGGGACTGGGGGAATGAGCAGTTCTTC. This sequence encodes CASSFRDWGNEQFF.

The CDR3 bases are TGTGCCAGCGCAAGGGGGCGCCTAGGAAACACCATATATTTT. Protein sequence: CASARGRLGNTIYF. This chain joins TRBV6-5 and TRBJ1-3; 7 nucleotides match TRBD1. Trimming at V came to 8 bases and at J to 4 bases, leaving 8 bases not matched to a gene. CDR1 is MNHEY, CDR2 SVGAGI, per germline. The CDR3 spans 14 residues.

This chain uses TRBV2 with TRBJ2-7, with TRBD1 identical over 7 bases. Germline values: CDR1 SNHLY, CDR2 FYNNEI. With 6 bases clipped from V and 0 bases from J, the junction kept 8 bases outside the gene matches. This CDR3 is built from 15 residues. CDR3 loop: CASRQGQPSSYEQYF. Here the CDR3 DNA reads TGTGCCAGCAGGCAGGGACAGCCTAGCTCCTACGAGCAGTACTTC.

The chain employs TRBV13 and TRBJ2-7; the match to TRBD1 covers 11 bases. Unmatched junction bases numbered 8, after V lost 5 bases and J lost 5 bases. Per germline, CDR1 PRHDT and CDR2 FYEKMQ (reference sequence). The CDR3 has 15 residues. The CDR3 nucleotides are TGTGCCAGCAGCCCAAGCGGGACAGGGGGTAACGAGCAGTACTTC. This codes for CASSPSGTGGNEQYF.

The gene calls are TRBV5-1 and TRBJ2-2; D is possibly TRBD2 (6 bases). Trimming removed 3 bases from V and 4 bases from J, with 10 bases in between. This CDR3 contains 14 residues. In germline, CDR1 is SGHRS, CDR2 YFSETQ. For the CDR3, the DNA is TGCGCCAGCAGCTGGGCGGGGTCCACCGGGGAGCTGTTTTTT. It is translated as CASSWAGSTGELFF.

V and J are TRBV25-1 and TRBJ2-3, with a tentative D call TRBD1 (6 bases). The CDR3 consists of 14 residues. Trimming left V 5 bases short and J 1 base short, with 10 bases between. Germline assignment: CDR1 MGHDK and CDR2 SYGVNS. In DNA, the CDR3 is TGTGCCAGCAGTCCGCCAGGGGGCACAGATACGCAGTATTTT. Amino acid sequence: CASSPPGGTDTQYF.

The gene calls are TRBV19 and TRBJ1-2, with 8 positions matching TRBD1. V shed 7 bases, J shed 5 bases, and the junction held 6 bases outside the gene matches. This CDR3 spans 13 amino acids. In germline, CDR1 is LNHDA, CDR2 SQIVND (reference sequence). The CDR3 coding sequence is TGTGCCAGTATGGCCCAGGGGGCGTATGGCTACACCTTC. Amino acids: CASMAQGAYGYTF.

This clone showed up just once. The genes are TRBV7-8 and TRBJ2-5; the match to TRBD2 covers 10 bases. The trim removed 7 bases at V and 5 bases at J, leaving 10 bases unmatched. The CDR3 runs 15 residues. CDR1 SGHVS and CDR2 FQNEAQ come from the germline V gene. CDR3 protein: CASTRLAGEAETQYF. CDR3 DNA sequence: TGTGCCAGCACCCGGCTAGCGGGAGAGGCGGAGACCCAGTACTTC.

V is TRBV30 and J is TRBJ1-2; a possible D gene is TRBD1 (5 bases). V gave up 3 bases and J gave up 8 bases, with 13 bases separating them. The V gene's germline CDR1 is GTSNPN and CDR2 SVGIG (reference sequence). The CDR3 covers 12 residues. CDR3 sequence (DNA): TGTGCCTGGAGCAGACCAGGGTGGGGCTACACCTTC. Its protein product is CAWSRPGWGYTF.

The CDR3 DNA reads TGCGCCAGCAAGGAGGGAGGGTGGACAGATACGCAGTATTTT. Its protein is CASKEGGWTDTQYF. This chain links TRBV5-1 with TRBJ2-3, with 7 bases matching TRBD2. The length of the CDR3 is 14 residues. With V trimmed by 6 bases and J by 3 bases, 7 bases remained unmatched. Looked up from germline, CDR1 is SGHRS and CDR2 is YFSETQ. Together with reference TRBV5-1 and TRBJ2-3, the CDR3 gives the full variable domain: KAGVTQTPRYLIKTRGQQVTLSCSPISGHRSVSWYQQTPGQGLQFLFEYFSETQRNKGNFPGRFSGRQFSNSRSEMNVSTLELGDSALYLCASKEGGWTDTQYFGPGTRLTVL.

The chain joins TRBV30 to TRBJ1-1; weak D call: TRBD1 (6 bases). CDR1 is GTSNPN and CDR2 is SVGIG in the germline V gene (reference sequence). Trimming pared 0 bases from V and 10 bases from J, leaving 12 bases between. The CDR3 loop spans 12 amino acids. CDR3 bases: TGTGCCTGGAGTGTAACCGGACAGTTAGCTTTCTTT. Translating it yields CAWSVTGQLAFF. Variable domain in full (rest from reference TRBV30 and TRBJ1-1): SQTIHQWPATLVQPVGSPLSLECTVEGTSNPNLYWYRQAAGRGLQLLFYSVGIGQISSEVPQNLSASRPQDRQFILSSKKLLLSDSGFYLCAWSVTGQLAFFGQGTRLTVV.

In nucleotides, the CDR3 is TGTGCCAGCAGTACGCCCGGGGGGAATGAGCAGTTCTTC. Protein sequence: CASSTPGGNEQFF. This chain joins TRBV25-1 and TRBJ2-1; 7 bases match TRBD2. The CDR3 sequence is 13 residues long. Germline V gene lookup returns CDR1 MGHDK and CDR2 SYGVNS. V dropped 5 bases and J dropped 7; count of bases not matched to a gene: 5.

This chain links TRBV5-1 with TRBJ1-4; TRBD1 aligns across 7 bases. The CDR3 runs to 17 residues. Trimming at V came to 4 bases and at J to 3 bases, leaving 12 bases not matched to a gene. Germline V gene lookup returns CDR1 SGHRS and CDR2 YFSETQ. The CDR3 region is CASSHGQDTYPNEKLFF. CDR3 coding DNA: TGCGCCAGCAGCCATGGACAGGACACGTATCCTAATGAAAAACTGTTTTTT.

The chain recombines TRBV7-8 with TRBJ1-1; weak D call: TRBD1 (5 bases). From germline, CDR1 is SGHVS and CDR2 FQNEAQ. Trimming shortened V by 5 bases and J by 6 bases, and 13 bases separated the two germline ends. The CDR3 totals 13 residues. The CDR3 protein is CASSPGVAPEAFF. The CDR3 nucleotides are TGTGCCAGCAGCCCGGGGGTAGCGCCTGAAGCTTTCTTT.

The CDR3: CASSLVPDTPYEQYF. The CDR3 DNA reads as TGTGCCAGCAGCTTAGTCCCGGACACTCCCTACGAGCAGTACTTC. This chain joins TRBV11-2 and TRBJ2-7; possibly TRBD1 for D (5 bases). From germline, CDR1 is SGHAT and CDR2 FQNNGV. Trimming left V 1 base short and J 2 bases short, with 12 bases between. This CDR3 is 15 amino acids long.

The chain employs TRBV29-1 and TRBJ2-5; 10 bases fit TRBD2. CDR3 size: 14 residues. Per germline, CDR1 SQVTM and CDR2 ANQGSEA. Trimming cost V 4 bases and J 5 bases; bases outside gene matches: 7. The CDR3 DNA reads TGCAGCGTTGCACTAGCGGGGAGGGGTGAGACCCAGTACTTC. Its translation: CSVALAGRGETQYF.